This T cell receptor beta chain was documented in a study of blood T cell repertoires in COVID-19. Study in general: From T cells, B-cell-depleted T cells, or PBMCs came the material, which was cDNA or gDNA.

Germline V gene sequence: CDR1 SGHTA, CDR2 FQGNSA. The CDR3 is made up of 14 amino acids. Between the trimmed V and J ends, which lost 0 bases and 0 bases, there was a span of 5 bases. TCRdb's copy holds only in-frame clones and misses some; the assay was immunoSEQ multiplex PCR. The table lists under 100,000 clones, around 85% of them singletons, with less than 4% in the top ten. The material sequenced was peripheral blood. This TCR was sampled from a woman at least 80 years old with COVID-19, enrolled during active disease. V gene TRBV7-2 combines with J gene TRBJ1-1; D remains ambiguous. DNA for the CDR3: TGTGCCAGCAGCTTAGCGCGGTTGAACACTGAAGCTTTCTTT. Its translation is CASSLARLNTEAFF.